These 14 T cell receptor beta chains share one sample of origin, sequenced in a study of OX40 agonist ivuxolimab in advanced cancers. The assay was immunoSEQ multiplex PCR, and TCRdb's table has in-frame clones only and misses some. This table holds approximately 76,000 clones, about nine tenths found once. Sequencing was performed on CD4+ or CD8+ T cells sorted from blood, taken in a trial of the OX40 agonist ivuxolimab. The receptors shown here come from an adult with an advanced solid tumor such as melanoma, head and neck, liver or kidney cancer.

Note on this clone: Since a much larger clone is just one base distant, this may be a read error. The chain is built from TRBV18 and TRBJ2-5; 10 bases are shared with TRBD1. The CDR3 extends over 13 amino acids. CDR1 KGHSH and CDR2 LQKENI come from the germline V gene. V lost 5 bases and J lost 5; bases outside the gene matches: 2. This chain's CDR3 is CASSKGQGETQYF. The CDR3 nucleotides read TGTGCCAGCTCAAAGGGACAGGGGGAGACCCAGTACTTC.

This clone occurred once. The rearrangement links TRBV6-5 to TRBJ2-2; D gene uncertain. CDR1 is MNHEY and CDR2 is SVGAGI in the germline V gene. The V and J ends lost 5 bases and 0 bases respectively, with 7 bases between them. This CDR3 has 14 residues. The CDR3: CASSRTANTGELFF. The CDR3 region has the DNA TGTGCCAGCAGTCGGACGGCGAACACCGGGGAGCTGTTTTTT.

The chain joins TRBV5-1 to TRBJ2-1, with 7 bases fitting TRBD1. The CDR3 covers 15 residues. CDR1 and CDR2 from the germline V gene are SGHRS and YFSETQ. The trim removed 5 bases at V and 5 bases at J, leaving 10 bases unmatched. The chain's CDR3 is CASSSTGSMDNEQFF. The CDR3, as DNA: TGCGCCAGCAGTTCGACAGGGAGTATGGACAATGAGCAGTTCTTC.

The genes are TRBV6-6 and TRBJ1-1; D is unresolved. Deletions cut 5 bases from V and 2 bases from J, with 9 bases between. The CDR3 length is 13 residues. The V gene's germline CDR1 is MNHNY and CDR2 SVGAGI (reference sequence). CDR3 residues: CASSSTINTEAFF. The CDR3 region has the DNA TGTGCCAGCAGTAGCACAATAAACACTGAAGCTTTCTTT.

The chain recombines TRBV4-2 with TRBJ2-5; 12 positions agree with TRBD1. J was trimmed by 6 bases and V by 2 bases; bases with no gene match: 4. Germline assignment: CDR1 LGHNA and CDR2 YNFKEQ. The CDR3 runs 15 residues. The CDR3 protein is CASSQPGTGGKTQYF. The DNA for the CDR3 is TGTGCCAGCAGCCAACCTGGGACAGGGGGCAAGACCCAGTACTTC.

This chain connects TRBV11-2 to TRBJ1-2; maybe TRBD1 (5 bases). The germline gives CDR1 SGHAT, CDR2 FQNNGV. The CDR3 spans 14 residues. Trimming took off 1 base at V and 8 bases at J, with 14 bases between the two ends. CDR3 residues: CASSLGPQGPGYTF. The CDR3 region has the DNA TGTGCCAGCAGCTTAGGGCCCCAGGGACCGGGCTACACCTTC.

The gene calls are TRBV5-4 and TRBJ2-3; 7 bases line up with TRBD2. The junction had 5 bases not matched to a gene; V was cut back by 0 bases and J by 1 base. Germline assignment: CDR1 SGHNT and CDR2 YYREEE (reference sequence). This CDR3 has 16 residues. CDR3 sequence reads: CASSLGMLAGTDTQYF. CDR3 DNA: TGTGCCAGCAGCTTGGGGATGCTAGCGGGCACAGATACGCAGTATTTT.

This clone appeared once. The J gene is TRBJ2-1, the V gene TRBV18; 7 bases line up with TRBD1. The CDR3 runs to 15 residues. Trimming at V came to 3 bases and at J to 1 base, leaving 3 bases not matched to a gene. Germline V gives CDR1 KGHSH, CDR2 LQKENI. Here the CDR3 reads CASSPTGWSYNEQFF. DNA for the CDR3: TGTGCCAGCTCACCGACAGGGTGGTCCTACAATGAGCAGTTCTTC.

The chain employs TRBV11-2 and TRBJ1-1; perhaps TRBD1 as D (6 bases). Between the trimmed V and J ends, which lost 0 bases and 4 bases, there was a span of 15 bases. CDR3 size: 16 residues. Germline V gene data show CDR1 as SGHAT and CDR2 as FQNNGV. The CDR3 DNA follows: TGTGCCAGCAGCTTAGAGCCCACAGGGCGCAGCACTGAAGCTTTCTTT. Translating it yields CASSLEPTGRSTEAFF.

The rearrangement joins TRBV5-1 to TRBJ2-2; TRBD2 matches 10 bases. The CDR3 has 15 amino acids. V shed 2 bases, J shed 6 bases, and the junction held 4 bases outside the gene matches. Germline assignment: CDR1 SGHRS and CDR2 YFSETQ. The CDR3 DNA reads TGCGCCAGCAGCTTATCTAGCGGGAGTGCCGGGGAGCTGTTTTTT. This translates into CASSLSSGSAGELFF.

The rearrangement joins TRBV4-2 to TRBJ1-1, with no clear D. The germline V and J ends were trimmed by 2 bases and 10 bases, with 11 bases remaining between them. The CDR3 runs to 12 residues. CDR1 is LGHNA and CDR2 is YNFKEQ in the germline V gene. The CDR3 protein is CASSQSNLLAFF. The CDR3 DNA is TGTGCCAGCAGCCAATCTAACCTATTAGCTTTCTTT.

This chain connects TRBV14 to TRBJ1-2, with a possible D match to TRBD1 (6 bases). Germline CDR1 SGHDN, CDR2 FVKESK. The ends were cut back, 5 bases at V and 4 bases at J, with 14 bases in the middle. The CDR3 runs 14 residues. CDR3 residues: CASSFAGVSYGYTF. As DNA, the CDR3 is TGTGCCAGCAGCTTCGCAGGGGTGAGCTATGGCTACACCTTC.

The CDR3 sequence is CASSIAGTGAYEQYF. In DNA form, the CDR3 reads TGTGCCAGTAGTATAGCTGGGACAGGGGCCTACGAGCAGTACTTC. The chain recombines TRBV19 with TRBJ2-7, with TRBD1 identical over 10 bases. Germline loops: CDR1 LNHDA, CDR2 SQIVND (reference sequence). The junction had 2 bases not matched to a gene; V was cut back by 1 base and J by 2 bases. The CDR3 runs 15 residues.

The chain employs TRBV5-4 and TRBJ2-1, with 10 nucleotides matching TRBD2. V shed 2 bases and J 4 bases; nucleotides not matched to a gene: 9. The CDR3 length is 17 residues. The V gene's germline CDR1 is SGHNT and CDR2 YYREEE (reference sequence). The CDR3 reads CASSLFPSGSAYNEQFF. Here the CDR3 DNA reads TGTGCCAGCAGCTTATTTCCTAGCGGGAGTGCGTACAATGAGCAGTTCTTC.